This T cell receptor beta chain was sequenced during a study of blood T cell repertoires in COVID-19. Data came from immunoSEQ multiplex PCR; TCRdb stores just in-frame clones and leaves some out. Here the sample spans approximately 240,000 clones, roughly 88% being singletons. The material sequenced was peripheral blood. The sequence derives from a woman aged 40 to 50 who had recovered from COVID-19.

CDR3 in amino acids: CASSDRISYEQYF. CDR3 in DNA: TGTGCCAGCAGTGACAGGATTTCCTACGAGCAGTACTTC. This chain joins TRBV6-1 and TRBJ2-7; no reliable D call. CDR3 length: 13 amino acids. Germline loops: CDR1 MNHNS, CDR2 SASEGT. Trimming removed 3 bases from V and 1 base from J, with 7 bases in between.